This T cell receptor (beta chain) was profiled in a study of blood T cells in healthy people across ages. The table lists this clonotype with a few counts. Its target is unknown. Study conclusions and caveats: In older individuals, TCR beta diversity per million T cells was lower, falling roughly linearly with age.

They isolated at least 6 million PBMCs from each sample. Extraction yielded at least 5.5 micrograms of total RNA per sample. The CDR3 length is 20 residues. Germline CDR1 is LGHDT and CDR2 is YNNKEL (reference sequence). Trimming shortened V by 0 bases and J by 4 bases, and 27 bases separated the two germline ends. Next came a second PCR, run for roughly 6 to 11 cycles, which used a sample-barcoded 5' primer along with a J-beta primer mix. A template-switch adaptor with 12 random nucleotides tagged each cDNA molecule. TCRdb processed the 5' RACE reads anew with MiXCR; each CDR3 protein has one entry. The sample lists nearly 1 million distinct CDR3 sequences, about 53% occurring once.

The sequence was collected from a woman in her fifties or sixties in good health. V usage is TRBV3-1 and J usage is TRBJ1-2; unclear D gene. Source material: blood. CDR3 amino acids: CASSQDHKGIAGSEIYGYTF. Here the CDR3 DNA reads TGTGCCAGCAGCCAAGATCATAAAGGCATTGCCGGGTCCGAGATCTATGGCTACACCTTC.